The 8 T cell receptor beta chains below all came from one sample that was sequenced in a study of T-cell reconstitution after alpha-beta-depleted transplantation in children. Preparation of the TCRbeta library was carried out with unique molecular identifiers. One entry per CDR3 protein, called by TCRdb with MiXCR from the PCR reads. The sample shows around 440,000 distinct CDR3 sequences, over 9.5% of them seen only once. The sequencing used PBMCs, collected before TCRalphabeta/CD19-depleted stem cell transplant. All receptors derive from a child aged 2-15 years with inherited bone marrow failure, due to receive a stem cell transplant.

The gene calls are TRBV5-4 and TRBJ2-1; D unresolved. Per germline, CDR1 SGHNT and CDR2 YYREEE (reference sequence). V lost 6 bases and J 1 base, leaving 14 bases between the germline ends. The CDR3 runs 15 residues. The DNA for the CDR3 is TGTGCCAGCACCCTGGCCACCAGGTCCTACAATGAGCAGTTCTTC. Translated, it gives CASTLATRSYNEQFF.

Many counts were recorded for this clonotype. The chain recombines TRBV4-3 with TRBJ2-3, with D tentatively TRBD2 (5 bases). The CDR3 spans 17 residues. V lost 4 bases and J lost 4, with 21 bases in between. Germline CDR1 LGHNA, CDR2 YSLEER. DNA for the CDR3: TGCGCCAGCAGCCTAAGGACGGGAATCGGCCGTTCAGATACGCAGTATTTT. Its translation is CASSLRTGIGRSDTQYF.

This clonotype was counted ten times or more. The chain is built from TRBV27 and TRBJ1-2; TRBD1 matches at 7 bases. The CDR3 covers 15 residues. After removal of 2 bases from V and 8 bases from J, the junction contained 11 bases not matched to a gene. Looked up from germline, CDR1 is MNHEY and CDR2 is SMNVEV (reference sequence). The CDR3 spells CASSLKVDRVEGYTF. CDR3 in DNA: TGTGCCAGCAGTTTAAAGGTCGACAGGGTGGAGGGCTACACCTTC.

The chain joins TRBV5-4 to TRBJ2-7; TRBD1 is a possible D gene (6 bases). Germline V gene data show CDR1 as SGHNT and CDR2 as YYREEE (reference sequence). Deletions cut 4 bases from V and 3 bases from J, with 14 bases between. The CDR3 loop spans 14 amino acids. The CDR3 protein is CASSDGQLNYEQYF. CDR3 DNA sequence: TGTGCCAGCAGCGATGGACAGTTGAACTACGAGCAGTACTTC.

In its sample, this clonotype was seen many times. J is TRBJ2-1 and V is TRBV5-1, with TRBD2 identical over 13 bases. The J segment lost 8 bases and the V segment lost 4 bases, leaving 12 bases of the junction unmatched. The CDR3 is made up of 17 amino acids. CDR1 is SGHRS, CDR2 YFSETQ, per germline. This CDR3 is CASSEDRTSGRADEQFF. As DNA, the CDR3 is TGCGCCAGCAGCGAAGATAGAACTAGCGGGAGGGCCGATGAGCAGTTCTTC.

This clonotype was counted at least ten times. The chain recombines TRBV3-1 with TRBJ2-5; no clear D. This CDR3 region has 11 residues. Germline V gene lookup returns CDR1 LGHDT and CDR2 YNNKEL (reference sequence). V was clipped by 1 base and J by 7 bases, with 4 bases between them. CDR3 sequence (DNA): TGTGCCAGCAGCCAAGGCGTGACCCAGTACTTC. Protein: CASSQGVTQYF.

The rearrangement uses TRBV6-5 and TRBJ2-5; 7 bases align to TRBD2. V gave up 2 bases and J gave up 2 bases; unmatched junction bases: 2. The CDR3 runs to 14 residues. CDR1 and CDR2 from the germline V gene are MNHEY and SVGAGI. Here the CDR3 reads CASSYGGVQETQYF. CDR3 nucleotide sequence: TGTGCCAGCAGTTACGGGGGGGTTCAAGAGACCCAGTACTTC.

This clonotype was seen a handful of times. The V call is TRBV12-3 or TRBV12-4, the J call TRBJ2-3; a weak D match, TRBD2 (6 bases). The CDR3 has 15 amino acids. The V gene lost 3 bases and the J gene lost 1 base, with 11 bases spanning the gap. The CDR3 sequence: CASSFKASGTDTQYF. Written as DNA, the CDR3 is TGTGCCAGCAGTTTCAAGGCTAGCGGCACAGATACGCAGTATTTT.